The 32 T cell receptor beta chains presented below share a single source sample, sequenced in a study of blood T cell repertoires in COVID-19. Only in-frame clones appear in the TCRdb table, and some are missing; sequencing was by immunoSEQ multiplex PCR. The sample lists over 300,000 clones, over 75% occurring once. Sequenced input: PBMCs or T cells enriched from blood (not recorded which). The origin of the receptors is a woman aged 30 to 39 with acute COVID-19.

V is TRBV3-1 (or the pseudogene TRBV3-2) and J is TRBJ2-5, with D unresolved. Trimming took off 0 bases at V and 5 bases at J, with 22 bases between the two ends. The length of the CDR3 is 18 residues. In germline, CDR1 is LGHDT, CDR2 YNNKEL (reference sequence). The CDR3 spells CASSQDWAVAWVVETQYF. The CDR3, as DNA: TGTGCCAGCAGCCAAGATTGGGCAGTGGCTTGGGTAGTGGAGACCCAGTACTTC.

The chain joins TRBV2 to TRBJ2-5; D is uncertain. The CDR3 covers 15 residues. CDR1 is SNHLY, CDR2 FYNNEI, per germline. Trimming stripped 3 bases from V and 1 base from J, with 12 bases between. The CDR3 sequence is CASSDLQSRQETQYF. The CDR3 bases are TGTGCCAGCAGTGATTTACAGTCCCGCCAAGAGACCCAGTACTTC.

The rearrangement joins TRBV6-5 to TRBJ1-5; TRBD1 agrees at 10 bases. The germline V gene has CDR1 MNHEY and CDR2 SVGAGI. The CDR3 loop spans 15 amino acids. V lost 2 bases and J lost 5; bases outside the gene matches: 3. This CDR3 is CASSYGGTGDQPQHF. The CDR3 nucleotides are TGTGCCAGCAGTTACGGGGGGACAGGGGATCAGCCCCAGCATTTT.

The chain's CDR3 is CASSRDTGELFF. CDR3 DNA: TGTGCCAGCAGCAGAGACACCGGGGAGCTGTTTTTT. The V gene is TRBV21-1, the J gene TRBJ2-2; the table's D gene call, TRBD2, was not cross checked with the DNA. TRBV21-1 is marked as a pseudogene. The length of the CDR3 is 12 residues.

J is TRBJ1-5 and V is TRBV6-6, with D perhaps matching TRBD1 (6 bases). CDR3 length: 16 amino acids. Germline loops: CDR1 MNHNY, CDR2 SVGAGI (reference sequence). The V end was cut by 2 bases, the J end by 4 bases, with 15 bases between. CDR3: CASSYGLGALNQPQHF. The CDR3, as DNA: TGTGCCAGCAGTTACGGCCTGGGGGCGCTTAATCAGCCCCAGCATTTT.

The V and J genes are TRBV10-3 and TRBJ1-2; TRBD1 agrees at 7 bases. This CDR3 is built from 14 residues. The ends lost 2 bases at V and 4 bases at J; junction bases unmatched: 4. CDR1 and CDR2 (germline): ENHRY, SYGVKD. Written as DNA, the CDR3 is TGTGCCATCAGTGAGCCAGGGACAGCCTATGGCTACACCTTC. It translates to CAISEPGTAYGYTF.

The chain has TRBV5-6 and TRBJ2-4, with D tentatively TRBD2 (5 bases). Trimming left V 1 base short and J 3 bases short, with 11 bases between. The CDR3 contains 15 residues. CDR1 is SGHDT, CDR2 YYEEEE, per germline. The CDR3 sequence: CASSLLRRGKNIQYF. For the CDR3, the DNA is TGTGCCAGCAGCTTGTTACGACGGGGCAAAAACATTCAGTACTTC.

This clone was counted a few times. The chain is built from TRBV10-1 and TRBJ2-2; D ambiguous. V lost 10 bases, J lost 4 bases, and 10 bases lay in between. Germline loops: CDR1 WNHNN, CDR2 SYGVQD (reference sequence). The CDR3 runs to 12 residues. CDR3 sequence: CATGLGTGELFF. CDR3 DNA: TGCGCCACGGGTTTAGGCACCGGGGAGCTGTTTTTT.

In its sample, this clone was seen once. The V gene is TRBV20-1, the J gene TRBJ2-3, with 8 bases fitting TRBD1. CDR3 size: 16 residues. The ends lost 3 bases at V and 1 base at J; junction bases unmatched: 9. CDR1 and CDR2 (germline): DFQATT, SNEGSKA (reference sequence). CDR3 amino acids: CSASGFPGQGTDTQYF. CDR3 DNA sequence: TGCAGTGCTAGTGGATTTCCGGGACAGGGCACAGATACGCAGTATTTT.

V and J are TRBV9 and TRBJ1-1; no definite D call. Germline lookup yields CDR1 SGDLS and CDR2 YYNGEE. Trimming removed 3 bases at V and 0 bases at J, with 6 bases between. This CDR3 has 13 residues. The CDR3 spells CASSGGLNTEAFF. The CDR3 nucleotides are TGTGCCAGCAGCGGAGGCTTGAACACTGAAGCTTTCTTT.

The genes are TRBV4-3 and TRBJ1-5; 7 nucleotides agree with TRBD1. V trimming: 3 bases; J trimming: 4 bases; junction bases outside the gene matches: 9. Germline V gives CDR1 LGHNA, CDR2 YSLEER. This CDR3 region has 16 residues. CDR3 DNA: TGCGCCAGCAGCCAGTCCCTACAGGGGACTAATCAGCCCCAGCATTTT. This translates into CASSQSLQGTNQPQHF.

The rearrangement joins TRBV12-5 to TRBJ1-2; TRBD1 is a possible D gene (6 bases). Trimming removed 6 bases from V and 8 bases from J, with 19 bases in between. This CDR3 has 14 amino acids. Germline assignment: CDR1 LGHNT and CDR2 FRNRAP. The CDR3 DNA reads TGTGCTAGTGGGGCTGCCAGGGGCGTGGGAGGCTACACCTTC. Residues: CASGAARGVGGYTF.

The V gene is TRBV2, the J gene TRBJ1-2; D is undetermined. Germline CDR1 reads SNHLY; CDR2 reads FYNNEI. The CDR3 sequence is 15 residues long. The ends were cut back, 3 bases at V and 2 bases at J, with 13 bases in the middle. The CDR3: CASSDPKAGNYGYTF. CDR3 coding DNA: TGTGCCAGCAGTGACCCTAAGGCAGGCAACTATGGCTACACCTTC. Filled out from reference TRBV2 and TRBJ1-2, the complete variable domain reads EPEVTQTPSHQVTQMGQEVILRCVPISNHLYFYWYRQILGQKVEFLVSFYNNEISEKSEIFDDQFSVERPDGSNFTLKIRSTKLEDSAMYFCASSDPKAGNYGYTFGSGTRLTVV.

The CDR3, as DNA: TGTGCCAGCAGGGGACAGGGGGCCTACAATGAGCAGTTCTTC. It codes for CASRGQGAYNEQFF. The chain employs TRBV2 and TRBJ2-1; 11 bases are shared with TRBD1. Germline values: CDR1 SNHLY, CDR2 FYNNEI. The CDR3 runs to 14 residues. V was clipped by 6 bases and J by 2 bases; unmatched bases: 0.

The CDR3 here is CASSLGVGLGPEAFF. As DNA, the CDR3 is TGTGCCAGCAGCTTAGGAGTTGGGTTGGGGCCTGAAGCTTTCTTT. The rearrangement links TRBV7-9 to TRBJ1-1; D is perhaps TRBD1 (5 bases). V lost 1 base, J lost 6 bases, and 15 bases lay in between. Germline V gene sequence: CDR1 SEHNR, CDR2 FQNEAQ (reference sequence). The CDR3 spans 15 residues.

The genes are TRBV5-7 and TRBJ1-6, with TRBD1 matching 8 bases. TRBV5-7 is known as an ORF, though its function is uncertain. This CDR3 spans 17 amino acids. Losses at the gene ends were 0 bases for V and 4 bases for J; bases not matched to a gene: 6. The CDR3 DNA follows: TGTGCCAGCAGCTTGGAGCGACAGGGGCGATATAATTCACCCCTCCACTTT. Its protein is CASSLERQGRYNSPLHF.

CDR3 amino acids: CSVETFDTQYF. CDR3 nucleotide sequence: TGCAGCGTTGAAACTTTTGATACGCAGTATTTT. This chain links TRBV29-1 with TRBJ2-3, with no clear D. The V end lost 2 bases, the J end lost 6 bases, and 6 bases lay between the germline ends. CDR3 length: 11 residues. Germline lookup yields CDR1 SQVTM and CDR2 ANQGSEA.

This chain connects TRBV30 to TRBJ1-2, with D possibly being TRBD1 (6 bases). Deletions cut 0 bases from V and 11 bases from J, with 16 bases between. In germline, CDR1 is GTSNPN, CDR2 SVGIG (reference sequence). The CDR3 contains 13 residues. The CDR3 sequence is CAWSVGQGRGYTF. The CDR3 DNA sequence: TGTGCCTGGAGTGTAGGTCAGGGGAGGGGGTACACCTTC. Full variable domain (outside the CDR3, taken from reference TRBV30 and TRBJ1-2): SQTIHQWPATLVQPVGSPLSLECTVEGTSNPNLYWYRQAAGRGLQLLFYSVGIGQISSEVPQNLSASRPQDRQFILSSKKLLLSDSGFYLCAWSVGQGRGYTFGSGTRLTVV.

Of note for this clone: The same CDR3 also results from other DNA sequences found in this sample. The rearrangement joins TRBV19 to TRBJ2-2, with 11 bases fitting TRBD2. Germline assignment: CDR1 LNHDA and CDR2 SQIVND (reference sequence). This CDR3 is 15 amino acids long. The trim removed 3 bases at V and 5 bases at J, leaving 2 bases unmatched. The CDR3 loop is CASSILAGGTGELFF. The DNA for the CDR3 is TGTGCCAGTAGTATTCTAGCGGGGGGAACCGGGGAGCTGTTTTTT.

The V and J genes are TRBV11-2 and TRBJ2-2; weak D call: TRBD2 (5 bases). The germline V and J ends were trimmed by 4 bases and 4 bases, with 10 bases remaining between them. There are 14 residues in the CDR3. CDR1 is SGHAT and CDR2 is FQNNGV in the germline V gene. CDR3 amino acids: CASSYVRGTGELFF. DNA of the CDR3: TGTGCCAGCAGCTATGTACGGGGCACCGGGGAGCTGTTTTTT.

This rearrangement joins TRBV2 to TRBJ1-4; 10 positions agree with TRBD1. The germline gives CDR1 SNHLY, CDR2 FYNNEI. The CDR3 sequence is 13 residues long. The V and J ends lost 3 bases and 12 bases, in that order; junction bases with no gene match: 4. For the CDR3, the DNA is TGTGCCAGCAGTGATTACGGGACAGGGGAACTGTTTTTT. Its protein is CASSDYGTGELFF.

The chain couples TRBV6-5 to TRBJ1-6, with a weak D call TRBD1 (6 bases). Trimming removed 2 bases from V and 8 bases from J, with 13 bases in between. Germline lookup yields CDR1 MNHEY and CDR2 SVGAGI. This CDR3 contains 15 residues. Written as DNA, the CDR3 is TGTGCCAGCAGTTACAGCAGGGGTACGGATTCACCCCTCCACTTT. Translating it yields CASSYSRGTDSPLHF.

The gene calls are TRBV19 and TRBJ2-1, with 11 nucleotides matching TRBD2. This CDR3 is built from 15 residues. V gave up 7 bases and J gave up 8 bases; unmatched junction bases: 10. Germline CDR1 is LNHDA and CDR2 is SQIVND (reference sequence). As DNA, the CDR3 is TGTGCCAGTACGAGCGTAGCGGGGGGGCCTTATGAGCAGTTCTTC. It yields the protein CASTSVAGGPYEQFF.

This chain links TRBV10-1 with TRBJ2-1, with TRBD2 identical over 12 bases. J was trimmed by 4 bases and V by 7 bases; bases with no gene match: 8. Germline values: CDR1 WNHNN, CDR2 SYGVQD (reference sequence). The CDR3 totals 16 residues. CDR3 amino acids: CASIVLAGGPYNEQFF. The CDR3 DNA reads as TGCGCCAGCATCGTCCTAGCGGGGGGGCCATACAATGAGCAGTTCTTC.

The J gene is TRBJ1-5, the V gene TRBV3-1 (or the pseudogene TRBV3-2); D uncertain. Germline loops: CDR1 LGHDT, CDR2 YNNKEL (reference sequence). Trimming took 4 bases from V and 2 from J, leaving 12 bases between them. The CDR3 spans 15 residues. DNA for the CDR3: TGTGCCAGCAGCCGCACTGAGAGTGGCAATCAGCCCCAGCATTTT. Its translation: CASSRTESGNQPQHF.

V is TRBV15 and J is TRBJ2-1; TRBD1 agrees at 7 bases. This CDR3 spans 16 amino acids. CDR1 is LNHNV and CDR2 is YYDKDF in the germline V gene (reference sequence). Unmatched junction bases numbered 13, after V lost 1 base and J lost 10 bases. The CDR3 region has the DNA TGTGCCACCAGCAGAGCCACAGGGGTGCCCTCTCCCGAGCAGTTCTTC. It specifies CATSRATGVPSPEQFF.

The chain recombines TRBV12-3 or TRBV12-4 with TRBJ2-1; D is perhaps TRBD1 (6 bases). The CDR3 totals 12 residues. V dropped 9 bases and J dropped 9 bases, with 15 bases sitting between them. This chain's CDR3 is CASGQPWGEQFF. CDR3 sequence (DNA): TGTGCCAGTGGACAGCCCTGGGGTGAGCAGTTCTTC.

This clone occurred once. The genes are TRBV19 and TRBJ1-2, with D tentatively TRBD1 (6 bases). CDR3 length equals 13 residues. The V gene's germline CDR1 is LNHDA and CDR2 SQIVND (reference sequence). Deletions cut 2 bases from V and 5 bases from J, with 9 bases between. The CDR3: CASSIKGDYGYTF. Here the CDR3 DNA reads TGTGCCAGTAGTATAAAGGGGGATTATGGCTACACCTTC. Using reference TRBV19 and TRBJ1-2 for the parts outside the CDR3, the full variable domain is DGGITQSPKYLFRKEGQNVTLSCEQNLNHDAMYWYRQDPGQGLRLIYYSQIVNDFQKGDIAEGYSVSREKKESFPLTVTSAQKNPTAFYLCASSIKGDYGYTFGSGTRLTVV.

The chain recombines TRBV7-2 with TRBJ2-7; perhaps TRBD1 as D (6 bases). The CDR3 is 14 residues long. Looked up from germline, CDR1 is SGHTA and CDR2 is FQGNSA. Trimming removed 4 bases at V and 3 bases at J, with 13 bases between. The CDR3 DNA is TGTGCCAGCAGCTCGGACAGCGGTATCTACGAGCAGTACTTC. It encodes CASSSDSGIYEQYF.

The chain joins TRBV19 to TRBJ2-1; 9 nucleotides align to TRBD2. In germline, CDR1 is LNHDA, CDR2 SQIVND (reference sequence). The CDR3 sequence is 15 residues long. The V segment lost 1 base and the J segment 4 bases; nucleotides outside the gene matches: 2. CDR3 DNA: TGTGCCAGTAGTATAGGACTAGCGGAGTACAATGAGCAGTTCTTC. Its translation: CASSIGLAEYNEQFF.

This clone was detected only once. The chain is built from TRBV6-4 and TRBJ1-1; D gene uncertain. Germline CDR1 is MRHNA and CDR2 is SNTAGT. The length of the CDR3 is 12 residues. The V end was cut by 7 bases, the J end by 7 bases, with 13 bases between. CDR3 DNA sequence: TGTGCCAGCAATACAAACGGGAATGAAGCTTTCTTT. It yields the protein CASNTNGNEAFF.

CDR3 in amino acids: CASSLGRYEQYF. The CDR3 region has the DNA TGTGCCAGCAGTTTAGGCAGATACGAGCAGTACTTC. This chain links TRBV12-3 or TRBV12-4 with TRBJ2-7; D call uncertain. CDR3 size: 12 residues. The ends were cut back, 1 base at V and 4 bases at J, with 5 bases in the middle.